This T cell receptor (beta chain) was observed in a study of identifying expanded T cells in peripheral blood. Whole-study results and caveats: Technical replicates showed roughly 1.2 changed clones; approximately 2 weeks roughly 16; four weeks 19. Clone count variance between roughly 2-week samples rose with total template count.

This CDR3 comprises 13 residues. CDR1 and CDR2 (germline): SGHRS, YFSETQ. Trimming shortened V by 0 bases and J by 8 bases, and 11 bases separated the two germline ends. TCRdb's copy holds only in-frame clones and misses some; the assay was immunoSEQ multiplex PCR. Of under 150,000 clones in the sample, 65% to 90% were seen once. Healthy donors had no documented immune events, such as infections, while sampled. This clone is termed medium-sized. Its antigen is unknown. Sequencing was done on a sample of blood. This TCR derives from a person aged 18 to 69 in good health. V usage is TRBV5-1 and J usage is TRBJ1-1; D gene uncertain. CDR3 sequence: CASSLASAREAFF. Written as DNA, the CDR3 is TGCGCCAGCAGCTTGGCGTCGGCGCGGGAAGCTTTCTTT.